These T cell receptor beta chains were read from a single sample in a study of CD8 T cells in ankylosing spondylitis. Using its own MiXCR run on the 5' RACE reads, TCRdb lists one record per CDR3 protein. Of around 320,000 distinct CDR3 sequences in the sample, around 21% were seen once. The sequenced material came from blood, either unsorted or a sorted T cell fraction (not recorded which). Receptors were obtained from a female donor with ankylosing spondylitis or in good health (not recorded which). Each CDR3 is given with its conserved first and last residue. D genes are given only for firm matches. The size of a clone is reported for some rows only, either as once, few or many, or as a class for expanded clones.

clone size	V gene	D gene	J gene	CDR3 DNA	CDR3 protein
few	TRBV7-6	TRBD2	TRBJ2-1	TGTGCCAGCAGCTTAGCGCGGGAGGGCCGGGGCAATGAGCAGTTCTTC	CASSLAREGRGNEQFF
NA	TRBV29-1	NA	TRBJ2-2	TGCAGCGTTGGGACACATTACACCGGGGAGCTGTTTTTT	CSVGTHYTGELFF
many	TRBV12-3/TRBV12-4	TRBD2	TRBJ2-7	TGTGCCAGCCAGGGACTAGCGGGAACCTACGAGCAGTACTTC	CASQGLAGTYEQYF
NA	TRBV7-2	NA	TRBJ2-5	TGTGCCAGCAGTTTGGACAGCAAAGAGACCCAGTACTTC	CASSLDSKETQYF
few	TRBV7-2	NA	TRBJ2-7	TGTGCCAGCAGCTTAGAATACTTGTACGAGCAGTACTTC	CASSLEYLYEQYF
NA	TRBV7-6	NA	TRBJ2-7	TGTGCCAGCAGCTCGACGGCCTCACAGGCAATCGAGCAGTACTTC	CASSSTASQAIEQYF
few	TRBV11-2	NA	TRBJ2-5	TGTGCCAGCAGCGCCTTAACTGGCCTCCCAGAGACCCAGTACTTC	CASSALTGLPETQYF
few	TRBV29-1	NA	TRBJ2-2	TGCAGCGCCGGGACCTCCCATACCGGGGAGCTGTTTTTT	CSAGTSHTGELFF
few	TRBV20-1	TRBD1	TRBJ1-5	TGCAGTGCTAGAGATCGGGTCAGGGGGCCGGGGCAGCCCCAGCATTTT	CSARDRVRGPGQPQHF
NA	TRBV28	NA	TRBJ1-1	TGTGCCAGCAGTCAAGGCGTAAACACTGAAGCTTTCTTT	CASSQGVNTEAFF
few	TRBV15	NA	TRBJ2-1	TGTGCCACCAGCAGAGATCGTCGAGGGGATGAGCAGTTCTTC	CATSRDRRGDEQFF
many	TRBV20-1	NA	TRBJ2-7	TGCAGTGCTAGTCGACTAAACGAGCAGTACTTC	CSASRLNEQYF
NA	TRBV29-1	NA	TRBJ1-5	TGCAGCGTTGAAGATAGCAGGGGTCAGCCCCAGCATTTT	CSVEDSRGQPQHF
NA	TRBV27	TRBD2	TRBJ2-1	TGTGCCAGCAGGCCGCCGGGAGGTGGTGAGCAGTTCTTC	CASRPPGGGEQFF
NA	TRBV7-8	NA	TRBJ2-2	TGTGCCAGCAGCTTAGCGCTGAACACCGGGGAGCTGTTTTTT	CASSLALNTGELFF